This T cell receptor beta chain stems from a study of T cells in Graves' hyperthyroidism and ophthalmopathy. Amplified regions were TCR beta CDR3 sequences from RNA transcripts. Researchers ran a first-round RT-PCR on the TCR CDR3 using the HTBI primer set. TCRdb passed the multiplex PCR reads through MiXCR, listing each CDR3 protein once. The sample contains more than 550,000 distinct CDR3 sequences, about 45% of which appear only once. What was sequenced was peripheral blood or thyroid tissue (not recorded which). The sequence came from an adult man with Graves' disease, either hyperthyroidism or ophthalmopathy (not recorded which).

DNA for the CDR3: TGTGCCAGCAGTTGGACTAGCGCGACCCAGTACTTC. Protein: CASSWTSATQYF. The V gene is TRBV2, the J gene TRBJ2-5, with TRBD2 matching over 9 bases. This CDR3 is 12 amino acids long. Germline V gene sequence: CDR1 SNHLY, CDR2 FYNNEI. Trimming took 5 bases from V and 7 from J; bases not matched to a gene: 2. The entire variable domain, with the rest obtained from reference TRBV2 and TRBJ2-5, is as follows: EPEVTQTPSHQVTQMGQEVILRCVPISNHLYFYWYRQILGQKVEFLVSFYNNEISEKSEIFDDQFSVERPDGSNFTLKIRSTKLEDSAMYFCASSWTSATQYFGPGTRLLVL.